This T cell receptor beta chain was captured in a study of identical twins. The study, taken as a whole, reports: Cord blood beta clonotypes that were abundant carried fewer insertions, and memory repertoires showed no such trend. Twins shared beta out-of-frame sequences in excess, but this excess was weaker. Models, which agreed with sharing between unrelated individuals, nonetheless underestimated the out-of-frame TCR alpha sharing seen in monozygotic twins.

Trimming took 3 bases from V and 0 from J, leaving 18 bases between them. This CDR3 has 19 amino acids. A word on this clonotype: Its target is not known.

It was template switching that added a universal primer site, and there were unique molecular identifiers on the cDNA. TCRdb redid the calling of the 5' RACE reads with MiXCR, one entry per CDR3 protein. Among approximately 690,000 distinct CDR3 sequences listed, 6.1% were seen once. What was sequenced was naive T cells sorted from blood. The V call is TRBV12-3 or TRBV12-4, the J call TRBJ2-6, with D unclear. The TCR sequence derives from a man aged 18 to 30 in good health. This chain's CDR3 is CASSLRLIGRSSGANVLTF. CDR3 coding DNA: TGTGCCAGCAGTTTGCGGCTTATAGGACGGAGCTCTGGGGCCAACGTCCTGACTTTC.